This entry describes one T cell receptor (beta chain). The data derive from a study of cytomegalovirus exposure and HLA in healthy donors. CDR1 and CDR2 (germline): SGDLS, YYNGEE. This CDR3 comprises 18 residues. Losses at the gene ends were 3 bases for V and 2 bases for J; bases not matched to a gene: 11. Vbeta (60) and Jbeta (13) primers were used in the PCR. The table came from immunoSEQ multiplex PCR; TCRdb's copy has only in-frame clones and leaves some out. The sample has nearly 95,000 clones, less than 8% seen once; the top ten hold over 2%. This chain connects TRBV9 to TRBJ2-3; 11 bases are shared with TRBD2. The TCR was taken from a man aged 45-60 years in good health and CMV-seronegative. Sequenced material: PBMCs. DNA for the CDR3: TGTGCCAGCAGCGGCGCCCAGGGACTAGCGGAAACCACAGATACGCAGTATTTT. Protein sequence: CASSGAQGLAETTDTQYF. Combining the CDR3 with reference TRBV9 and TRBJ2-3 gives the whole variable domain DSGVTQTPKHLITATGQRVTLRCSPRSGDLSVYWYQQSLDQGLQFLIQYYNGEERAKGNILERFSAQQFPDLHSELNLSSLELGDSALYFCASSGAQGLAETTDTQYFGPGTRLTVL.